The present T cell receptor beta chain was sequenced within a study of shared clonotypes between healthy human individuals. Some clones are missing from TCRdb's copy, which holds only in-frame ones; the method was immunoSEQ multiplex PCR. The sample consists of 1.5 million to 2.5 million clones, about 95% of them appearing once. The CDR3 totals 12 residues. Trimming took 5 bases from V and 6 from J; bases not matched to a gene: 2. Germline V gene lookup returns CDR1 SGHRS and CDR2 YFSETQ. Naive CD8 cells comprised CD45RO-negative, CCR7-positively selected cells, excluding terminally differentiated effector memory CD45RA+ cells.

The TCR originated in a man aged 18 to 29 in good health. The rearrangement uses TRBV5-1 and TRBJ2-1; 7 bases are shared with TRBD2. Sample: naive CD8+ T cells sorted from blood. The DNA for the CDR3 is TGCGCCAGCAGGCTAGCGGCCAATGAGCAGTTCTTC. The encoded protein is CASRLAANEQFF.